Presented here are 5 T cell receptor beta chains from one specimen sequenced in a study of blood T cell repertoires in COVID-19. The protocol was immunoSEQ multiplex PCR, while the TCRdb copy is restricted to in-frame clones and leaves out a portion. The profile covers hundreds of thousands of clones, with over 80% appearing a single time and 0.85% to 0.95% taken by the ten largest. The sample taken for sequencing was PBMCs or T cells enriched from blood (not recorded which). Receptors originate from a man in his forties or fifties who had been exposed to COVID-19.

The rearrangement links TRBV19 to TRBJ1-1; D is undetermined. V was pared by 10 bases and J by 5 bases, with 17 bases between. Germline CDR1 LNHDA, CDR2 SQIVND (reference sequence). CDR3 length: 13 amino acids. CDR3 sequence reads: CATETSEETEAFF. The CDR3 DNA is TGTGCCACCGAGACTTCGGAGGAGACTGAAGCTTTCTTT.

The chain joins TRBV24-1 to TRBJ2-2; D call uncertain. CDR1 KGHDR and CDR2 SFDVKD come from the germline V gene. The V end lost 3 bases, the J end lost 4 bases, and 8 bases lay between the germline ends. There are 14 residues in the CDR3. The CDR3 sequence: CATSDTLVTGELFF. The CDR3 coding sequence is TGTGCCACCAGTGATACTCTAGTCACCGGGGAGCTGTTTTTT.

The chain couples TRBV19 to TRBJ1-6, with D unresolved. Germline V gene sequence: CDR1 LNHDA, CDR2 SQIVND (reference sequence). V dropped 3 bases and J dropped 10 bases, with 10 bases sitting between them. This CDR3 comprises 13 residues. The CDR3 spells CASSIGRESPLHF. The CDR3 region has the DNA TGTGCCAGTAGTATCGGCCGGGAATCACCCCTCCACTTT.

This sequence joins TRBV27 and TRBJ1-4, with 8 bases matching TRBD1. From germline, CDR1 is MNHEY and CDR2 SMNVEV (reference sequence). V gave up 6 bases and J gave up 3 bases; unmatched junction bases: 6. This CDR3 spans 15 amino acids. DNA of the CDR3: TGTGCCAGCAGCCTAACAGGGGGAGCTAATGAAAAACTGTTTTTT. Translating gives CASSLTGGANEKLFF.

The CDR3 bases are TGTGCCACCGAACAGGGACAGATCAATCAGCCCCAGCATTTT. Translating gives CATEQGQINQPQHF. The chain couples TRBV15 to TRBJ1-5; TRBD1 agrees at 7 bases. The germline V gene encodes CDR1 LNHNV and CDR2 YYDKDF (reference sequence). With 8 bases clipped from V and 3 bases from J, the junction kept 7 bases outside the gene matches. The CDR3 sequence is 14 residues long.